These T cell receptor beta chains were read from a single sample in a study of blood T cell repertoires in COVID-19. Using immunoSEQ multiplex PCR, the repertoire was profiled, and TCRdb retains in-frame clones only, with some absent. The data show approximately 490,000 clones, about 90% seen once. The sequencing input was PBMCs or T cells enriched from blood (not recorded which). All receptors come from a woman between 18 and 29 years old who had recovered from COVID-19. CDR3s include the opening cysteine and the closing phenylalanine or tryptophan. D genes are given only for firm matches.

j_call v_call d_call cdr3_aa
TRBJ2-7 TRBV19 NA CASSIREGDEQYF
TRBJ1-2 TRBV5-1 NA CASSLRGANYGYTF
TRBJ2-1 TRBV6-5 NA CASRILSYNEQFF
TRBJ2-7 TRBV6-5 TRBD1 CATKTGGNEQYF
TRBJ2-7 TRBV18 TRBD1 CASSMDRDGQYF
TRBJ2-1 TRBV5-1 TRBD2 CASSLDGGNNEQFF
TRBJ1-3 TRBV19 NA CASSTTGRSGNTIYF
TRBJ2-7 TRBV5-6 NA CASSFGTGSSYEQYF
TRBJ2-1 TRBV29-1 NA CSVGLADEQFF
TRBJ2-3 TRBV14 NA CASSQGMAGSPTDTQYF
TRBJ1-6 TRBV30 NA CAWSFGTRFSPLHF
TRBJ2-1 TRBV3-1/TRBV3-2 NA CASSQGRSNEQFF
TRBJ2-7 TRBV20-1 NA CSASRGYEQYF
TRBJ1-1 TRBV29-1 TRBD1 CSAGQGAHRAEAFF
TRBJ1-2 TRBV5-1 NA CASSLGKAFDYGYTF
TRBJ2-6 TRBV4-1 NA CASSRTAGSGANVLTF
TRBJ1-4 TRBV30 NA CAWTPDGRARKLFF
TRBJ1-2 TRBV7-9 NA CASSPDAGVYGYTF
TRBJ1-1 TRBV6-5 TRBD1 CASSPTGRSTEAFF
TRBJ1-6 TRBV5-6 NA CASSPDRGQLNSPLHF
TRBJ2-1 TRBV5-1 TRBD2 CASSLDLAGGNEQFF
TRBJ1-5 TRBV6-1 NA CASSERGGRSNQPQHF
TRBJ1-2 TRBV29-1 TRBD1 CSVDPRGQGVDGYTF
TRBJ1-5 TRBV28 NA CASSPVAEGNQPQHF
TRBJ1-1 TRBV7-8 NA CASSPTRQVLATEAFF
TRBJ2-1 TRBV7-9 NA CASSSPGMSSYNEQFF
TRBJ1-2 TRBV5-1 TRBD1 CASSLERQGYGYTF
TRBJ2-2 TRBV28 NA CASSTGTPGELFF
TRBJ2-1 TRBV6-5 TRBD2 CASRLIRGRDNEQFF
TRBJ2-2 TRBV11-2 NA CASSLEGGLNGELFF
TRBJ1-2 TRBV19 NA CASSRLTIDRNYGYTF
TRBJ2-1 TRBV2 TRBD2 CAYGRGLNEQFF
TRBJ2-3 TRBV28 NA CASTPPGRDADTQYF
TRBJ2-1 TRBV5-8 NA CASSQDRPYEQFF
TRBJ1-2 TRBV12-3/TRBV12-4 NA CASTSTTSYGYTF
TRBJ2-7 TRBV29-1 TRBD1 CSVGAGGFYEQYF
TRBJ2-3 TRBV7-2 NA CASSFRDTSTDTQYF
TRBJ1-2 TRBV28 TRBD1 CASSLSPGTGNYGYTF
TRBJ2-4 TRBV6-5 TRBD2 CASANGRENIQYF
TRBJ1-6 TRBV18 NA CASSPERPGLNSPLHF
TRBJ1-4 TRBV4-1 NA CASSRGPGGEKLFF
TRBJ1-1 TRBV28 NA CAWTSGERGNTEAFF
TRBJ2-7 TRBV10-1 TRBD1 CATLVGTGEIPPYEQYF
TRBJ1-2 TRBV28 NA CASSSGRGGLKGYTF
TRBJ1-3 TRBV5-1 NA CASSLSGTPHGNTIYF
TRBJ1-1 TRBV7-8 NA CASSLRQNTEAFF
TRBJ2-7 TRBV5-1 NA CASSLGGRGDEQYF
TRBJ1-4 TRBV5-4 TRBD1 CASSLPGQGGEKLFF
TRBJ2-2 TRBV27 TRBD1 CASSRGQGLTGELFF